One and the same sample provided the 2 T cell receptor beta chains below, sequenced in a study of blood T cell repertoires in COVID-19. The protocol was immunoSEQ multiplex PCR, while the TCRdb copy is restricted to in-frame clones and leaves out a portion. The table includes roughly 70,000 clones, about 80% detected once. Sequences were obtained from peripheral blood. The receptors come from a woman in her 70s with acute or convalescent COVID-19.

The genes are TRBV18 and TRBJ2-1; 7 bases agree with TRBD1. The germline CDR1 and CDR2 sequences are KGHSH and LQKENI. V shed 3 bases, J shed 2 bases, and the junction held 4 bases outside the gene matches. This CDR3 has 15 residues. The CDR3 here is CASSPTGTTYNEQFF. As DNA, the CDR3 is TGTGCCAGCTCACCGACAGGGACCACCTACAATGAGCAGTTCTTC.

The CDR3 bases are TGTGCCAGTAGCCCCGGTAAGGTAGCGAGGGAGAACATTCAGTACTTC. It yields the protein CASSPGKVARENIQYF. This chain links TRBV19 with TRBJ2-4; D perhaps matches TRBD2 (5 bases). V lost 6 bases to trimming and J lost 7 bases, with 22 bases between them. In germline, CDR1 is LNHDA, CDR2 SQIVND (reference sequence). The CDR3 contains 16 residues.